The 22 T cell receptor beta chains below all came from one sample that was sequenced in a study of a mutant IDH1 vaccine in newly diagnosed glioma. These receptors' antigens are unknown. The time point was: week 11, during vaccination. Doses of 300 ug of mutant IDH1 20-mer peptide were given with topical imiquimod. TCRdb's copy holds only in-frame clones and misses some; the assay was immunoSEQ multiplex PCR. Among roughly 120,000 clones listed, about 90% were seen once. Sequencing was performed on PBMCs, taken from a glioma patient whose treatment included an IDH1 peptide vaccine. These receptors were obtained from a woman between 45 and 60 years old with glioma.

The gene calls are TRBV15 and TRBJ2-7; weak D call: TRBD1 (6 bases). The CDR3 contains 13 residues. V was trimmed by 5 bases and J by 4 bases, leaving 12 bases between them. Per germline, CDR1 LNHNV and CDR2 YYDKDF (reference sequence). The CDR3 nucleotides are TGTGCCACCAGCGTCAGGGGTCGGTACGAGCAGTACTTC. Translating gives CATSVRGRYEQYF.

This chain joins TRBV18 and TRBJ2-5; tentative D call: TRBD1 (6 bases). The CDR3 extends over 14 amino acids. Trimming took 3 bases from V and 9 from J, leaving 17 bases between them. CDR1 and CDR2 from the germline V gene are KGHSH and LQKENI. This CDR3 reads CASSPDVGRGSQYF. The CDR3 DNA reads TGTGCCAGCTCACCGGACGTTGGAAGGGGGTCCCAGTACTTC.

The chain employs TRBV10-3 and TRBJ2-7; a possible D gene is TRBD2 (6 bases). Trimming took 6 bases from V and 3 from J, leaving 21 bases between them. The germline V gene has CDR1 ENHRY and CDR2 SYGVKD. This CDR3 has 16 amino acids. CDR3 region: CAISPRSGRDFYEQYF. DNA for the CDR3: TGTGCCATCAGCCCGCGCTCGGGCAGGGACTTCTACGAGCAGTACTTC.

This chain uses TRBV6-5 with TRBJ2-7; D call uncertain. Trimming took 2 bases from V and 4 from J, leaving 12 bases between them. The germline gives CDR1 MNHEY, CDR2 SVGAGI. The CDR3 covers 14 residues. CDR3 bases: TGTGCCAGCAGTTACAGTCGGAGACTTTACGAGCAGTACTTC. It specifies CASSYSRRLYEQYF.

The chain links TRBV10-3 to TRBJ2-7; 12 nucleotides align to TRBD2. Germline-derived CDR1 and CDR2 are ENHRY and SYGVKD. V trimming: 7 bases; J trimming: 4 bases; junction bases outside the gene matches: 8. This CDR3 has 15 amino acids. This chain's CDR3 is CAITTTSGSGYEQYF. Here the CDR3 DNA reads TGTGCCATCACTACGACTAGCGGGAGTGGATACGAGCAGTACTTC.

The rearrangement joins TRBV5-6 to TRBJ2-7; TRBD1 matches at 9 bases. The CDR3 spans 14 residues. V gave up 4 bases and J gave up 5 bases; unmatched junction bases: 7. Germline assignment: CDR1 SGHDT and CDR2 YYEEEE. The CDR3 bases are TGTGCCAGCAGCATGGGGGGACAGGGCGACGAGCAGTACTTC. Translating it yields CASSMGGQGDEQYF.

This chain uses TRBV10-3 with TRBJ2-7; possible D gene TRBD2, 5 bases. Germline-derived CDR1 and CDR2 are ENHRY and SYGVKD. Trimming stripped 7 bases from V and 4 bases from J, with 11 bases between. The CDR3 totals 12 residues. CDR3 loop: CAIMDSLYEQYF. DNA for the CDR3: TGTGCCATCATGGACTCTCTATACGAGCAGTACTTC.

The chain employs TRBV5-1 and TRBJ2-7; D possibly corresponds to TRBD1 (7 bases). Germline V lookup: CDR1 SGHRS, CDR2 YFSETQ. V shed 3 bases and J shed 4 bases, with 14 bases lying between them. The CDR3 runs 14 residues. The CDR3, as DNA: TGCGCCAGCAGCTCCCTACAGGGGACTTACGAGCAGTACTTC. Protein product: CASSSLQGTYEQYF. The full variable domain, rest sourced from reference TRBV5-1 and TRBJ2-7, is KAGVTQTPRYLIKTRGQQVTLSCSPISGHRSVSWYQQTPGQGLQFLFEYFSETQRNKGNFPGRFSGRQFSNSRSEMNVSTLELGDSALYLCASSSLQGTYEQYFGPGTRLTVT.

The rearrangement links TRBV6-1 to TRBJ1-1; D ambiguous. The CDR3 sequence is 14 residues long. The germline V and J ends were trimmed by 2 bases and 3 bases, with 10 bases remaining between them. Germline V CDR1 and CDR2: MNHNS, SASEGT. CDR3 in amino acids: CASSERVRDTEAFF. Here the CDR3 DNA reads TGTGCCAGCAGTGAAAGGGTTCGAGACACTGAAGCTTTCTTT.

The chain combines TRBV2 with TRBJ1-1; 7 nucleotides match TRBD1. The CDR3 is 12 residues long. V lost 8 bases and J lost 4; bases outside the gene matches: 4. Germline V lookup: CDR1 SNHLY, CDR2 FYNNEI. The CDR3 bases are TGTGCCAGCCACAGGGGAGGCACTGAAGCTTTCTTT. It yields the protein CASHRGGTEAFF.

In this sample, this clone turned up a few times. V is TRBV10-3 and J is TRBJ1-5; no clear D. The CDR3 loop spans 14 amino acids. The germline V and J ends were trimmed by 3 bases and 1 base, with 7 bases remaining between them. Germline V CDR1 and CDR2: ENHRY, SYGVKD. Written as DNA, the CDR3 is TGTGCCATCAGTGATGCGGGGAGCAATCAGCCCCAGCATTTT. Its protein is CAISDAGSNQPQHF.

The chain couples TRBV28 to TRBJ1-5, with D possibly TRBD1 on 5 matching bases. Germline loops: CDR1 MDHEN, CDR2 SYDVKM. The CDR3 has 12 residues. V was cut by 7 bases and J by 6 bases, with 10 bases left in between. As DNA, the CDR3 is TGTGCCAGCATTAAGGGGTTTCAGCCCCAGCATTTT. Encoded protein: CASIKGFQPQHF.

The chain has TRBV19 and TRBJ1-4; TRBD1 matches at 11 bases. Germline V gene data show CDR1 as LNHDA and CDR2 as SQIVND (reference sequence). This CDR3 has 17 amino acids. Trimming cost V 7 bases and J 3 bases; bases outside gene matches: 10. The CDR3 DNA sequence: TGTGCCAGTAACCCCCGGGGACAGGGGGGAGCTAATGAAAAACTGTTTTTT. It is translated as CASNPRGQGGANEKLFF.

This clone showed up just once. The chain combines TRBV6-5 with TRBJ2-5; D not resolved. The CDR3 contains 14 residues. The germline V and J ends were trimmed by 6 bases and 2 bases, with 13 bases remaining between them. Per germline, CDR1 MNHEY and CDR2 SVGAGI. In DNA form, the CDR3 reads TGTGCCAGCAGCCGAGCCTACCCACAAGAGACCCAGTACTTC. Its translation is CASSRAYPQETQYF.

This chain connects TRBV4-2 to TRBJ2-1; TRBD2 aligns across 7 bases. Unmatched junction bases numbered 11, after V lost 4 bases and J lost 5 bases. This CDR3 region has 16 residues. Germline CDR1 and CDR2: LGHNA and YNFKEQ. The CDR3 sequence: CASSPEEGLLNNEQFF. As DNA, the CDR3 is TGTGCCAGCAGCCCCGAGGAGGGACTACTTAACAATGAGCAGTTCTTC.

The chain is built from TRBV30 and TRBJ1-2, with TRBD1 matching over 7 bases. The trim removed 5 bases at V and 5 bases at J, leaving 11 bases unmatched. The CDR3 is 14 residues long. From germline, CDR1 is GTSNPN and CDR2 SVGIG (reference sequence). CDR3 protein: CAWWTGERRYGYTF. CDR3 DNA sequence: TGTGCCTGGTGGACAGGAGAAAGGAGGTATGGCTACACCTTC.

The V gene is TRBV19, the J gene TRBJ2-7; 10 bases are a match to TRBD1. Germline-derived CDR1 and CDR2 are LNHDA and SQIVND (reference sequence). Germline trimming cut 5 bases from V and 3 bases from J; bases unmatched to any gene: 4. This CDR3 is 14 amino acids long. CDR3 loop: CASSPGTGDYEQYF. In nucleotides, the CDR3 is TGTGCCAGTAGTCCTGGGACAGGGGACTACGAGCAGTACTTC.

V and J are TRBV5-5 and TRBJ1-5; D unclear. V was pared by 0 bases and J by 5 bases, with 6 bases between. Germline-derived CDR1 and CDR2 are SGHKS and YYEKEE (reference sequence). CDR3 length: 13 amino acids. The CDR3: CASSLVGDQPQHF. The CDR3 coding sequence is TGTGCCAGCAGCTTGGTTGGGGATCAGCCCCAGCATTTT.

This rearrangement joins TRBV5-1 to TRBJ2-5; TRBD1 is a possible D gene (5 bases). The germline gives CDR1 SGHRS, CDR2 YFSETQ. The CDR3 sequence is 15 residues long. Trimming removed 0 bases at V and 5 bases at J, with 14 bases between. The CDR3 bases are TGCGCCAGCAGCTTGGTTGGTCTATACAGGGAGACCCAGTACTTC. Translation: CASSLVGLYRETQYF.

V usage is TRBV29-1 and J usage is TRBJ1-2; D is perhaps TRBD1 (6 bases). Per the germline V gene, CDR1 is SQVTM and CDR2 is ANQGSEA. Trimming took off 5 bases at V and 3 bases at J, with 10 bases between the two ends. The CDR3 covers 12 residues. The CDR3 sequence is CSVSGGDYGYTF. The DNA for the CDR3 is TGCAGCGTTTCTGGGGGCGACTATGGCTACACCTTC.

The chain combines TRBV7-2 with TRBJ2-7; either TRBD1 or TRBD2 may supply D (5 bases each). CDR3 length: 15 residues. Germline V lookup: CDR1 SGHTA, CDR2 FQGNSA. V gave up 1 base and J gave up 4 bases, with 14 bases separating them. Here the CDR3 DNA reads TGTGCCAGCAGCTTAGGTCCCCGGGACCAATACGAGCAGTACTTC. As protein: CASSLGPRDQYEQYF.

This chain joins TRBV5-8 and TRBJ1-6, with D perhaps TRBD1 (6 bases). V was clipped by 4 bases and J by 7 bases, with 12 bases between them. The CDR3 length is 14 residues. The germline CDR1 and CDR2 sequences are SGHTS and YDEGEE. The CDR3 loop reads CASSAGQSNSPLHF. The CDR3 DNA follows: TGTGCCAGCAGCGCCGGACAGTCCAATTCACCCCTCCACTTT. Full variable domain (rest looked up from reference TRBV5-8 and TRBJ1-6): EAGVTQSPTHLIKTRGQQATLRCSPISGHTSVYWYQQALGLGLQFLLWYDEGEERNRGNFPPRFSGRQFPNYSSELNVNALELEDSALYLCASSAGQSNSPLHFGNGTRLTVT.